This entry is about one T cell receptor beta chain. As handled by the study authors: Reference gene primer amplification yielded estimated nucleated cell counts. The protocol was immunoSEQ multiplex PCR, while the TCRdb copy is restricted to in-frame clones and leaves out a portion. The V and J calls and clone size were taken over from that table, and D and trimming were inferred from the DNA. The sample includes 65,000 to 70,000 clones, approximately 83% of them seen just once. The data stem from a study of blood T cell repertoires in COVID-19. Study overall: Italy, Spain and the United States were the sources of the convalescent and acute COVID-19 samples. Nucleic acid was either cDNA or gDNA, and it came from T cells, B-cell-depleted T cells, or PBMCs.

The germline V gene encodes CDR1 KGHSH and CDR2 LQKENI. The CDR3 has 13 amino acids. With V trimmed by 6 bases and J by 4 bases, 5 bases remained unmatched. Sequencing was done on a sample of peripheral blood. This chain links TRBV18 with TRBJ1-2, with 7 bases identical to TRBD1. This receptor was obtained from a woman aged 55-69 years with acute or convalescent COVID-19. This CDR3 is CASSRDSSYGYTF. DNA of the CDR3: TGTGCCAGCTCCCGGGACAGTAGCTATGGCTACACCTTC.